This T cell receptor beta chain was observed in a study of blood T cell repertoires in COVID-19. In the original analysis: Amplifying reference gene primers gave estimates of nucleated cell counts. Sequencing used immunoSEQ multiplex PCR; TCRdb keeps in-frame clones, though not all of them. The V and J calls and clone size are taken from that table; D and trimming were inferred from the DNA. The repertoire holds 120,000 or so clones, with about four fifths as singletons. Trimming removed 4 bases from V and 11 bases from J, with 14 bases in between. This CDR3 spans 12 amino acids. Germline V gives CDR1 MDHEN, CDR2 SYDVKM.

The clonotype comes from a man between 70 and 80 years old with acute or convalescent COVID-19. The chain couples TRBV28 to TRBJ1-1; tentative D call: TRBD1 (6 bases). The sample was peripheral blood. The CDR3 region is CASSSGPQGAFF. The CDR3 DNA reads TGTGCCAGCAGTTCCGGGCCCCAGGGGGCTTTCTTT.